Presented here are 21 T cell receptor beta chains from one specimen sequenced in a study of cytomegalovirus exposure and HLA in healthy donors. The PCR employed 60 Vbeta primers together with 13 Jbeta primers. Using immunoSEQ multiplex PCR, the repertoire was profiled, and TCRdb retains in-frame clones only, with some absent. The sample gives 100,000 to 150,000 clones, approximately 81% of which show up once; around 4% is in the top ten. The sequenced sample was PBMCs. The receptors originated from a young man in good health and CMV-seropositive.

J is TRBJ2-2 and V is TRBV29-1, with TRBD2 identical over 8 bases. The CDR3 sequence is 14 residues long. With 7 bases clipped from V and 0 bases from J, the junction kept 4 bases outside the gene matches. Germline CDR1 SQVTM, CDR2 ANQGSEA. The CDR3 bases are TGCAGCGGAAGAGCGGGAGCGAACACCGGGGAGCTGTTTTTT. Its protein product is CSGRAGANTGELFF.

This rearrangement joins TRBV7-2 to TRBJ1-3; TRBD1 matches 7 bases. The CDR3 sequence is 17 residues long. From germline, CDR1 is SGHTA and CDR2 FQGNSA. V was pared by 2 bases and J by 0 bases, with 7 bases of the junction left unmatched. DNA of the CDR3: TGTGCCAGCAGCTTACTTCCGGGACAGCACTCTGGAAACACCATATATTTT. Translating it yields CASSLLPGQHSGNTIYF.

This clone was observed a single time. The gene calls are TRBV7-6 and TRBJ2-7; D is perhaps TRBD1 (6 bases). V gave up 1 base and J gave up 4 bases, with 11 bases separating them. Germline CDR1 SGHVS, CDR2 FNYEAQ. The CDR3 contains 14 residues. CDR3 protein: CASSLGLQGYEQYF. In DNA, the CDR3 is TGTGCCAGCAGCTTAGGTTTACAGGGTTACGAGCAGTACTTC.

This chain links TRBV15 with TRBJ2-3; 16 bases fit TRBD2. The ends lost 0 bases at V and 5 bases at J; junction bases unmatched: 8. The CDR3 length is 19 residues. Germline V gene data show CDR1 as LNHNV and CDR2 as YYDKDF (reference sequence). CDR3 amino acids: CATSRDGIGTSGGGDTQYF. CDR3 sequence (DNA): TGTGCCACCAGCAGAGATGGAATCGGGACTAGCGGGGGGGGAGATACGCAGTATTTT.

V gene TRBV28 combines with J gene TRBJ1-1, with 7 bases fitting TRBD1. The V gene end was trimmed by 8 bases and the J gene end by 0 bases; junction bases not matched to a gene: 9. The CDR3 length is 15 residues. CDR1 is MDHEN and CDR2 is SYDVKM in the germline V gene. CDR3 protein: CASHRGDEMNTEAFF. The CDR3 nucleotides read TGTGCCAGCCACAGGGGCGATGAAATGAACACTGAAGCTTTCTTT.

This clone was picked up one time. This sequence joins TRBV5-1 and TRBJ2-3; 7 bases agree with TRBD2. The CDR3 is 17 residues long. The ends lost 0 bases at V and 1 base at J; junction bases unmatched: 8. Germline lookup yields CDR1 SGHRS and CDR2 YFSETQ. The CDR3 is CASSLDSGGVGTDTQYF. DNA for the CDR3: TGCGCCAGCAGCTTGGACTCTGGGGGGGTCGGCACAGATACGCAGTATTTT.

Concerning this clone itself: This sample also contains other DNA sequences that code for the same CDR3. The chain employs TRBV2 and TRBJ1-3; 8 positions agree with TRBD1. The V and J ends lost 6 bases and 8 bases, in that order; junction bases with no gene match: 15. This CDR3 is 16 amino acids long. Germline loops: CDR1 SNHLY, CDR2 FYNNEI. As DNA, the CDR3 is TGTGCCAGCAGCTCTTTCAGGGGGCCTGGAGGAGACACCATATATTTT. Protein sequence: CASSSFRGPGGDTIYF.

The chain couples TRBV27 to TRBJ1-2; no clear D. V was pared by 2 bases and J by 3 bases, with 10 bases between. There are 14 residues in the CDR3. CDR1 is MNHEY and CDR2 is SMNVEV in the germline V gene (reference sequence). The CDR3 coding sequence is TGTGCCAGCAGTTTAGCGGGTTCCCACTATGGCTACACCTTC. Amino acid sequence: CASSLAGSHYGYTF.

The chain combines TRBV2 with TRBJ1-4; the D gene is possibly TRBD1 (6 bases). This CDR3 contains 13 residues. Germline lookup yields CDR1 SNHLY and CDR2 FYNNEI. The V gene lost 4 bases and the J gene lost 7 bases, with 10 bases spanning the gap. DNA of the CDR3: TGTGCCAGCAGTGTTATGGACAGTGAAAAACTGTTTTTT. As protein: CASSVMDSEKLFF.

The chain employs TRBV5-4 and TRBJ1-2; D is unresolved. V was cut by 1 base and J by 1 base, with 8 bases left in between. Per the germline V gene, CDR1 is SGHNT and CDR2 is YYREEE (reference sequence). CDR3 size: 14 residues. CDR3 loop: CASSLLSNNYGYTF. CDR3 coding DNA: TGTGCCAGCAGCTTGCTTTCTAATAACTATGGCTACACCTTC.

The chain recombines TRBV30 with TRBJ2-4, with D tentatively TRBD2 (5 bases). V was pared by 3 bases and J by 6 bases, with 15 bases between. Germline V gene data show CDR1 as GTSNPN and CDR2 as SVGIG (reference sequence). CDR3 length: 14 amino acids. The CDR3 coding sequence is TGTGCCTGGAGCGGCGGGCACCTTGGAAACATTCAGTACTTC. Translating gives CAWSGGHLGNIQYF.

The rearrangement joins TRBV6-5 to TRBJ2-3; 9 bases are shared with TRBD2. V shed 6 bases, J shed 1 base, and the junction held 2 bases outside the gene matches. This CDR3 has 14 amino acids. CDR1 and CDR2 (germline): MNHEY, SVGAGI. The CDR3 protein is CASRRTSGTDTQYF. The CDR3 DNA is TGTGCCAGCAGGCGGACTAGCGGCACAGATACGCAGTATTTT.

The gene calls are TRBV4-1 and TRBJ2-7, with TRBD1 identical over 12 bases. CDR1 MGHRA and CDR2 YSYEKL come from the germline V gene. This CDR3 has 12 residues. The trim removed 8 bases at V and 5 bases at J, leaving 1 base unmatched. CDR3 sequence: CASGTGGDEQYF. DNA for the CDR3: TGCGCCAGCGGGACAGGGGGCGACGAGCAGTACTTC.

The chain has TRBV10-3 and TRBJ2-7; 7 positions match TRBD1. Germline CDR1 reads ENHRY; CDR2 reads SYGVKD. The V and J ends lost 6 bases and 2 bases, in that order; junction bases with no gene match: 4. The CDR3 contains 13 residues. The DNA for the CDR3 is TGTGCCATCAGCCGACAGGGCACCTACGAGCAGTACTTC. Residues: CAISRQGTYEQYF.

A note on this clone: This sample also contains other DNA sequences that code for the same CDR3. The CDR3 is CASSSGNQPQHF. CDR3 DNA: TGTGCCAGCAGTTCAGGGAATCAGCCCCAGCATTTT. The V call is TRBV6-5, the J call TRBJ1-5; possible D gene TRBD1, 5 bases. In germline, CDR1 is MNHEY, CDR2 SVGAGI. Between the trimmed V and J ends, which lost 4 bases and 4 bases, there was a span of 5 bases. This CDR3 has 12 amino acids.

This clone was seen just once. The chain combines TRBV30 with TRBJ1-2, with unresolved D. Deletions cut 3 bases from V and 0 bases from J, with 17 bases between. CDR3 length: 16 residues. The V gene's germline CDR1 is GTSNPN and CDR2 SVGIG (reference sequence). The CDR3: CAWSLRYREANYGYTF. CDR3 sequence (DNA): TGTGCCTGGAGCCTCAGGTACCGAGAAGCTAACTATGGCTACACCTTC.

The CDR3, as DNA: TGTGCCAGCAGCTCACTAGCGGGAGGGCCTCTGTACTTC. Translation gives CASSSLAGGPLYF. The gene calls are TRBV11-2 and TRBJ2-7; TRBD2 aligns across 13 bases. Germline values: CDR1 SGHAT, CDR2 FQNNGV. V shed 4 bases, J shed 12 bases, and the junction held 6 bases outside the gene matches. The CDR3 spans 13 residues. The full variable domain, completed using reference TRBV11-2 and TRBJ2-7, is EAGVAQSPRYKIIEKRQSVAFWCNPISGHATLYWYQQILGQGPKLLIQFQNNGVVDDSQLPKDRFSAERLKGVDSTLKIQPAKLEDSAVYLCASSSLAGGPLYFGPGTRLTVT.

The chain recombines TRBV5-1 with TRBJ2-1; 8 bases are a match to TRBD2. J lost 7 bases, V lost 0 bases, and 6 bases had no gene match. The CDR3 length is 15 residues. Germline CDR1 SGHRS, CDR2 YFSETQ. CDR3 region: CASSLGTGGNNEQFF. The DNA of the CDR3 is TGCGCCAGCAGCTTGGGAACGGGAGGGAATAATGAGCAGTTCTTC.

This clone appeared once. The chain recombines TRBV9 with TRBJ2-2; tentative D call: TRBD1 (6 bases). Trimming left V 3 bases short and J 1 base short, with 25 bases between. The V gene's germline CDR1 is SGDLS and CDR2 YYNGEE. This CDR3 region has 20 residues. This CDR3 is CASSDPGQMGAGRNTGELFF. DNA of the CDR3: TGTGCCAGCAGCGATCCAGGACAAATGGGGGCAGGTCGGAACACCGGGGAGCTGTTTTTT.

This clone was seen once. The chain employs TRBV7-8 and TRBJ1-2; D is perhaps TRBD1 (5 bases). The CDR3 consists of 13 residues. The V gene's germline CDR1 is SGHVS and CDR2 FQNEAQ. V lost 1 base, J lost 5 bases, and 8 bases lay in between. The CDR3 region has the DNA TGTGCCAGCAGCTTAGGGGGGGATTATGGCTACACCTTC. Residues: CASSLGGDYGYTF.

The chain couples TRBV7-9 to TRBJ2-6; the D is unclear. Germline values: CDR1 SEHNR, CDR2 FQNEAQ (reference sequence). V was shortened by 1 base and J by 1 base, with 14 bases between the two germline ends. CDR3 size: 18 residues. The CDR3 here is CASSLETTLESGANVLTF. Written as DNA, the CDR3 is TGTGCCAGCAGCTTAGAAACTACCCTCGAATCTGGGGCCAACGTCCTGACTTTC.